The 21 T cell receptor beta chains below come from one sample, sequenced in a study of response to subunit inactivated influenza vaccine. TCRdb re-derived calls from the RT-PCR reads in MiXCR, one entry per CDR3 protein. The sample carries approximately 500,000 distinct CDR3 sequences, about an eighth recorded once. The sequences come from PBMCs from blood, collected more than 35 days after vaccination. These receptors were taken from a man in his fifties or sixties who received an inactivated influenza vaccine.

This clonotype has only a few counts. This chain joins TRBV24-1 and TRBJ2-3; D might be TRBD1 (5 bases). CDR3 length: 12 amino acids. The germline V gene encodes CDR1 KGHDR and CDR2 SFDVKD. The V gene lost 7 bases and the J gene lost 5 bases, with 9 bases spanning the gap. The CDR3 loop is CATRGAGDTQYF. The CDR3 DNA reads TGTGCCACCAGAGGGGCCGGAGATACGCAGTATTTT.

The CDR3: CASSPRLAASYEQYF. As DNA, the CDR3 is TGTGCCAGCAGCCCCCGACTAGCGGCTTCCTACGAGCAGTACTTC. The chain combines TRBV9 with TRBJ2-7, with 9 bases that match TRBD2. Germline trimming cut 4 bases from V and 1 base from J; bases unmatched to any gene: 6. Germline V lookup: CDR1 SGDLS, CDR2 YYNGEE. This CDR3 spans 15 amino acids.

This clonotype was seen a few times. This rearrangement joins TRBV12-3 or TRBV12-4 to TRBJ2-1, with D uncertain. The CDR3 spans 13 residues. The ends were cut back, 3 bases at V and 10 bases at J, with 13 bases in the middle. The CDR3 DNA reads TGTGCCAGCAGTTTTGTAGGGAAAGGGGAGCAGTTCTTC. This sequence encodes CASSFVGKGEQFF.

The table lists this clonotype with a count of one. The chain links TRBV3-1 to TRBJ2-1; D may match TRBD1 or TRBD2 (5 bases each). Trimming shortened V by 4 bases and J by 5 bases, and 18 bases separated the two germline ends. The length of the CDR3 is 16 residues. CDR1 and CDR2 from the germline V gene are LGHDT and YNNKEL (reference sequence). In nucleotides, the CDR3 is TGTGCCAGCAGCCCGTCGGGGCGGACACTGAACAATGAGCAGTTCTTC. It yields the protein CASSPSGRTLNNEQFF.

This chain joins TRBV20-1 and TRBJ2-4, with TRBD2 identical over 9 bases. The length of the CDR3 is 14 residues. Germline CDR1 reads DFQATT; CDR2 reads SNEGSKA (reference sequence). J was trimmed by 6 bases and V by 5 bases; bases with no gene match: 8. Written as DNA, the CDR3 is TGCAGTGCTGGGCGGCGGGGGGGCGCAAACATTCAGTACTTC. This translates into CSAGRRGGANIQYF.

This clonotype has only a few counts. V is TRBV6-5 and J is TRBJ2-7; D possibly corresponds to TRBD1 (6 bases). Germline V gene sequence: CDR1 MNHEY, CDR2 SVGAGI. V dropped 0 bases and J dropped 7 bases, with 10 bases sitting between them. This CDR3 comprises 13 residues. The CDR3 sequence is CASSYSVRGEQYF. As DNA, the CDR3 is TGTGCCAGCAGTTACTCGGTTAGGGGGGAGCAGTACTTC.

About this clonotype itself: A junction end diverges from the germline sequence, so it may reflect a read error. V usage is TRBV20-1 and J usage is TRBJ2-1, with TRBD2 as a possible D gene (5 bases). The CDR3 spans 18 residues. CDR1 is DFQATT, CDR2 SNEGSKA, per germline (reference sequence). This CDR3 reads CCARASGGGSRSYNEQFF. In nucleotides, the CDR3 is TGCTGTGCTAGGGCGTCCGGAGGTGGGTCCCGCTCCTACAATGAGCAGTTCTTC.

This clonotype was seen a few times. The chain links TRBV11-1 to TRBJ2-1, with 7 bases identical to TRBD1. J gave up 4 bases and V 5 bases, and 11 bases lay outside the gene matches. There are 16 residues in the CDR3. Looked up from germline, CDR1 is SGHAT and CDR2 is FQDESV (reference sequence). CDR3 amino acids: CASSRAGTVFYNEQFF. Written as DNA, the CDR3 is TGTGCCAGCAGCAGGGCCGGGACAGTGTTTTACAATGAGCAGTTCTTC.

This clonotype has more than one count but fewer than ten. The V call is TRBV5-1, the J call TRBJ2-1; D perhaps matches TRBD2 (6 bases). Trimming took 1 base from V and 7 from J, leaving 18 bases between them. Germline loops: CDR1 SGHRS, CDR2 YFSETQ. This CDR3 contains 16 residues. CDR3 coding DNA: TGCGCCAGCAGCTTGTTGGTCTCGGGAGTCGAGAATGAGCAGTTCTTC. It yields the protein CASSLLVSGVENEQFF.

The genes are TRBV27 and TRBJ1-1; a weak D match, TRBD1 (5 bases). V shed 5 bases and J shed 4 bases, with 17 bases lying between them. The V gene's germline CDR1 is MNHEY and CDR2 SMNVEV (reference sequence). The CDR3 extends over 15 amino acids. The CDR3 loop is CASSPWMSGGTEAFF. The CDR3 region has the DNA TGTGCCAGCAGTCCCTGGATGTCCGGGGGCACTGAAGCTTTCTTT.

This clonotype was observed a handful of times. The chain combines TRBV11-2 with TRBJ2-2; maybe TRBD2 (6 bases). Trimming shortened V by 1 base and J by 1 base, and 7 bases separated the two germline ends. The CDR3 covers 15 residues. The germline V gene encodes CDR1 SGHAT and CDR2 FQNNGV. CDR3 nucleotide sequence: TGTGCCAGCAGCTTAGTGCGGGAGAACACCGGGGAGCTGTTTTTT. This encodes CASSLVRENTGELFF. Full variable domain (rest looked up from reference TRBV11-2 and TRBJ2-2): EAGVAQSPRYKIIEKRQSVAFWCNPISGHATLYWYQQILGQGPKLLIQFQNNGVVDDSQLPKDRFSAERLKGVDSTLKIQPAKLEDSAVYLCASSLVRENTGELFFGEGSRLTVL.

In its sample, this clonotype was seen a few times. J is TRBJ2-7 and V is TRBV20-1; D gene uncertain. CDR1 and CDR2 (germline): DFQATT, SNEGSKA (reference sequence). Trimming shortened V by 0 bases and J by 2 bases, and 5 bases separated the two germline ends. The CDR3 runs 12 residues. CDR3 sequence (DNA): TGCAGTGCTAGAGATCGAGCCTACGAGCAGTACTTC. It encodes CSARDRAYEQYF.

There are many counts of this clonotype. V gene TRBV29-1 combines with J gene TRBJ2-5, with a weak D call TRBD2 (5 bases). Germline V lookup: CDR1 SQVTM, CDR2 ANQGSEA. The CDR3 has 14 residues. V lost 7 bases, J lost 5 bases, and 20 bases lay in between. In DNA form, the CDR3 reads TGCAGCGCAGCGCGGGCCTCTAGGGCTGAGACCCAGTACTTC. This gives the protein CSAARASRAETQYF.

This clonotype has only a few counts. The CDR3 protein is CASSKTQATNEKLFF. DNA of the CDR3: TGTGCCAGCAGTAAGACCCAAGCAACTAATGAAAAACTGTTTTTT. The V call is TRBV9, the J call TRBJ1-4; D gene unclear. V lost 5 bases and J lost 0, with 11 bases in between. Germline values: CDR1 SGDLS, CDR2 YYNGEE. This CDR3 has 15 residues.

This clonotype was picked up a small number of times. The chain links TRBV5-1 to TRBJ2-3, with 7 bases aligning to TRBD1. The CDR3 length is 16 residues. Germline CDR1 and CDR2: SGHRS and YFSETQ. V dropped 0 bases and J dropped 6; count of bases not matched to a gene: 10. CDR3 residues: CASSLGRGNARDTQYF. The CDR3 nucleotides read TGCGCCAGCAGCTTGGGCAGGGGGAACGCCAGGGATACGCAGTATTTT.

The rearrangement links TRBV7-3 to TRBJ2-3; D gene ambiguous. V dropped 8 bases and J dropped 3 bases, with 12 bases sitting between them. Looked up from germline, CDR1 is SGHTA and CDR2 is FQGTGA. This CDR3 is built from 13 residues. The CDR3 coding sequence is TGTGCCAGCTCCGCGGAGCTAACAGATACGCAGTATTTT. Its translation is CASSAELTDTQYF.

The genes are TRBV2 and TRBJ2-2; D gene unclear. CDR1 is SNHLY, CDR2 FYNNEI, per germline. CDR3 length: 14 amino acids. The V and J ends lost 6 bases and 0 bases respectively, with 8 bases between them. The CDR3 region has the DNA TGTGCCAGCAGGCCCCTCCCGAACACCGGGGAGCTGTTTTTT. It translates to CASRPLPNTGELFF.

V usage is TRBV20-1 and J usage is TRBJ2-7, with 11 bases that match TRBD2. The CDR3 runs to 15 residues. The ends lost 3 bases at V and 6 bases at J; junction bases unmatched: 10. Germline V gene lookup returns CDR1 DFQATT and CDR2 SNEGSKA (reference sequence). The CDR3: CSASALAGGIGEQYF. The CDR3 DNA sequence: TGCAGTGCTAGTGCCCTAGCGGGAGGTATAGGCGAGCAGTACTTC.

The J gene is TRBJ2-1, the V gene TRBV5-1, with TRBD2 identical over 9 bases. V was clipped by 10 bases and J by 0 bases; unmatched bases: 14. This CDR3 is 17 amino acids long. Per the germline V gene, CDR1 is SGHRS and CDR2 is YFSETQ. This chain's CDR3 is CASDSGREPRSYNEQFF. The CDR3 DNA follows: TGCGCCTCAGATAGCGGGAGAGAACCTCGCTCCTACAATGAGCAGTTCTTC.

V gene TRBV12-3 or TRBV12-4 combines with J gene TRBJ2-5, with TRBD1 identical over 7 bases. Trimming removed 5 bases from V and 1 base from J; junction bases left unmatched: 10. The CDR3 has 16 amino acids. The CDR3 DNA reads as TGTGCCAGCAGTCAATGGGACAGAGATATCCAAGAGACCCAGTACTTC. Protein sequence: CASSQWDRDIQETQYF.

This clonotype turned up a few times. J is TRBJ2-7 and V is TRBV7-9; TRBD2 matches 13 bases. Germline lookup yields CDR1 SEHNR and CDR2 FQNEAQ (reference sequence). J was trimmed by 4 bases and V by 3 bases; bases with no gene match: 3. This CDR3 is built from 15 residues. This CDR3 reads CASSFGGLAGYEQYF. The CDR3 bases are TGTGCCAGCAGCTTTGGGGGACTAGCGGGGTACGAGCAGTACTTC.